The 17 T cell receptor beta chains presented below share a single source sample, sequenced in a study of beta chain features in type 1 diabetes. Sequencing targeted expressed TCRB transcripts, as all isolated RNA had been reverse transcribed. Produced via immunoSEQ multiplex PCR; TCRdb's table is partial and in-frame only. Of nearly 350,000 clones listed, around 7.6% were seen once; the top ten hold around 0.44%. What was sequenced was central memory CD4+ T cells from blood. The receptors were gathered from a woman aged 18-29 years in good health.

In this sample, this clone turned up a few times. J is TRBJ2-5 and V is TRBV10-1; D remains ambiguous. Trimming stripped 2 bases from V and 0 bases from J, with 4 bases between. Germline lookup yields CDR1 WNHNN and CDR2 SYGVQD (reference sequence). This CDR3 has 13 residues. Here the CDR3 reads CASSEPYQETQYF. In nucleotides, the CDR3 is TGCGCCAGCAGTGAGCCCTACCAAGAGACCCAGTACTTC.

This rearrangement joins TRBV4-2 to TRBJ2-1; no definite D call. Trimming stripped 0 bases from V and 1 base from J, with 10 bases between. The CDR3 has 16 residues. The germline V gene has CDR1 LGHNA and CDR2 YNFKEQ. This chain's CDR3 is CASSQDPVLSYNEQFF. The CDR3 DNA is TGTGCCAGCAGCCAAGACCCCGTTCTATCCTACAATGAGCAGTTCTTC.

The rearrangement links TRBV29-1 to TRBJ2-7; TRBD2 matches at 9 bases. The CDR3 contains 15 residues. The ends lost 5 bases at V and 7 bases at J; junction bases unmatched: 15. Germline V CDR1 and CDR2: SQVTM, ANQGSEA. Written as DNA, the CDR3 is TGCAGCGTTAAACTAAGTAGCGGGAGTATCGGTGAGCAGTACTTC. The encoded protein is CSVKLSSGSIGEQYF.

The J gene is TRBJ1-2, the V gene TRBV15; tentative D call: TRBD1 (5 bases). This CDR3 contains 13 residues. Trimming took 5 bases from V and 4 from J, leaving 11 bases between them. The germline gives CDR1 LNHNV, CDR2 YYDKDF (reference sequence). The CDR3 DNA reads as TGTGCCACCAGCCTAGACAGCTTCTATGGCTACACCTTC. This codes for CATSLDSFYGYTF.

The rearrangement uses TRBV28 and TRBJ1-5; possibly TRBD1 for D (5 bases). Per the germline V gene, CDR1 is MDHEN and CDR2 is SYDVKM. The ends were cut back, 7 bases at V and 4 bases at J, with 14 bases in the middle. The length of the CDR3 is 14 residues. CDR3 bases: TGTGCCAGCATCGAAACGGGGGGAAATCAGCCCCAGCATTTT. It yields the protein CASIETGGNQPQHF.

This clone appeared many times. Distinct nucleotide sequences in the sample also encode this CDR3. The chain couples TRBV4-3 to TRBJ1-1, with 9 bases matching TRBD1. The CDR3 consists of 13 residues. V lost 4 bases, J lost 5 bases, and 2 bases stayed unmatched. Looked up from germline, CDR1 is LGHNA and CDR2 is YSLEER. CDR3 sequence (DNA): TGCGCCAGCAGCCTGACAGGGGGAACTGAAGCTTTCTTT. It translates to CASSLTGGTEAFF.

This CDR3 is CASSLDQAGWTDTQYF. The CDR3 bases are TGCGCCAGCAGCTTGGACCAAGCGGGTTGGACAGATACGCAGTATTTT. This chain links TRBV5-1 with TRBJ2-3, with D tentatively TRBD2 (6 bases). CDR1 and CDR2 from the germline V gene are SGHRS and YFSETQ. V was pared by 0 bases and J by 3 bases, with 14 bases between. The CDR3 sequence is 16 residues long.

There are a few counts of this clone. The V call is TRBV5-4, the J call TRBJ2-4; no firm D call. This CDR3 region has 14 residues. Germline-derived CDR1 and CDR2 are SGHNT and YYREEE (reference sequence). Trimming pared 4 bases from V and 4 bases from J, leaving 12 bases between. The CDR3, as DNA: TGTGCCAGCAGCCAAGATGGACGGAAAAACATTCAGTACTTC. Residues: CASSQDGRKNIQYF.

This clone was found a few times. The chain carries TRBV28 and TRBJ2-5; D might be TRBD1 or TRBD2, each matching 5 bases. Germline V gives CDR1 MDHEN, CDR2 SYDVKM. V gave up 2 bases and J gave up 4 bases, with 11 bases separating them. This CDR3 is built from 14 residues. CDR3 in DNA: TGTGCCAGCAGTTTAAACCCAGGGACAGAGACCCAGTACTTC. It specifies CASSLNPGTETQYF.

To note about this clone: Other DNA sequences in the sample encode the same CDR3. The chain employs TRBV28 and TRBJ2-7; 7 positions match TRBD2. Germline lookup yields CDR1 MDHEN and CDR2 SYDVKM. The CDR3 extends over 14 amino acids. J was trimmed by 0 bases and V by 2 bases; bases with no gene match: 1. The chain's CDR3 is CASSLGGSSYEQYF. In DNA form, the CDR3 reads TGTGCCAGCAGTTTAGGCGGGAGCTCCTACGAGCAGTACTTC.

This chain uses TRBV18 with TRBJ2-2, with 9 bases that match TRBD2. CDR1 and CDR2 from the germline V gene are KGHSH and LQKENI. The CDR3 is 16 residues long. Unmatched junction bases numbered 8, after V lost 3 bases and J lost 6 bases. The chain's CDR3 is CASSPGGRAGSGELFF. CDR3 bases: TGTGCCAGCTCACCTGGCGGGAGGGCCGGATCCGGGGAGCTGTTTTTT.

This clone was found a few times. The rearrangement uses TRBV7-9 and TRBJ1-3; a possible D gene is TRBD1 (5 bases). The CDR3 is 14 residues long. Per the germline V gene, CDR1 is SEHNR and CDR2 is FQNEAQ (reference sequence). V was clipped by 5 bases and J by 2 bases, with 10 bases between them. Here the CDR3 reads CASSPLGAGNTIYF. The CDR3 region has the DNA TGTGCCAGCAGCCCTCTAGGGGCTGGAAACACCATATATTTT. Based on the CDR3 plus reference TRBV7-9 and TRBJ1-3, the full variable domain is DTGVSQNPRHKITKRGQNVTFRCDPISEHNRLYWYRQTLGQGPEFLTYFQNEAQLEKSRLLSDRFSAERPKGSFSTLEIQRTEQGDSAMYLCASSPLGAGNTIYFGEGSWLTVV.

This clone was seen more than once but under ten times. The chain uses TRBV18 and TRBJ2-7; D tentatively fits TRBD1 or TRBD2 (6 bases each). V lost 1 base and J 6 bases, leaving 16 bases between the germline ends. The germline V gene has CDR1 KGHSH and CDR2 LQKENI. This CDR3 comprises 15 residues. DNA for the CDR3: TGTGCCAGCTCACCACGGGGGGCATCGTCGGCCGAGCAGTACTTC. This gives the protein CASSPRGASSAEQYF.

The chain joins TRBV29-1 to TRBJ2-1, with TRBD1 matching 10 bases. CDR3 length: 12 amino acids. After removal of 6 bases from V and 7 bases from J, the junction contained 3 bases not matched to a gene. Germline V gene lookup returns CDR1 SQVTM and CDR2 ANQGSEA. CDR3 in amino acids: CSVGQGRNEQFF. The CDR3 DNA reads as TGCAGCGTGGGACAGGGGAGAAATGAGCAGTTCTTC.

This chain uses TRBV5-1 with TRBJ2-1; perhaps TRBD2 as D (5 bases). CDR1 is SGHRS, CDR2 YFSETQ, per germline. V lost 6 bases, J lost 0 bases, and 25 bases lay in between. CDR3 size: 19 residues. CDR3 protein: CASNALGSSTISSYNEQFF. The CDR3 nucleotides read TGCGCCAGCAATGCCCTCGGGTCTAGCACGATTAGCTCCTACAATGAGCAGTTCTTC.

This chain joins TRBV11-2 and TRBJ2-7; D ambiguous. Trimming shortened V by 0 bases and J by 12 bases, and 15 bases separated the two germline ends. In germline, CDR1 is SGHAT, CDR2 FQNNGV. CDR3 length equals 13 residues. CDR3 coding DNA: TGTGCCAGCAGCTTAGAGTCGAGTGGGCTGCGGTACTTC. Encoded protein: CASSLESSGLRYF.

This clone was recorded a few times. The V gene is TRBV7-2, the J gene TRBJ2-7; 7 nucleotides align to TRBD2. CDR1 SGHTA and CDR2 FQGNSA come from the germline V gene. The CDR3 is 15 amino acids. V lost 8 bases and J lost 0; bases outside the gene matches: 10. The CDR3 region is CASAWEGRGSYEQYF. CDR3 sequence (DNA): TGTGCCAGCGCATGGGAGGGGAGGGGCTCCTACGAGCAGTACTTC.